The sequence of this T cell receptor beta chain was determined in a study of cytomegalovirus exposure and HLA in healthy donors. Study-wide background: In a previous analysis, 100 million to 140 million unique TCR beta sequences were found from 150 million to 200 million T cells.

Findings and limits, study-wide: Looking again later, the authors saw that most CMV-associated TCR beta chains seemed HLA-restricted. It was 150 or so TCR beta chains that were listed as cytomegalovirus-associated. Common viral pathogens seemed, in a later analysis, to connect with several of the most significant clusters.

PCR amplification relied on 60 Vbeta primers (plus 13 Jbeta primers). The repertoire was sequenced with immunoSEQ multiplex PCR; TCRdb's copy has only in-frame clones and lacks some. The profile shows around 120,000 clones, 60% to 85% of them singletons. A word on this clone: Its antigen is undetermined.

The receptor comes from a middle-aged woman in good health and CMV-seropositive. What was sequenced was PBMCs.

CDR3 protein: CASSEPDRGRRADTQYF. DNA of the CDR3: TGTGCCAGCAGCGAGCCGGATAGGGGACGGAGGGCAGATACGCAGTATTTT. This chain links TRBV7-3 with TRBJ2-3; tentatively, D is TRBD2 (6 bases). Trimming cost V 5 bases and J 4 bases, with 22 bases left between them. CDR3 size: 17 residues. Germline CDR1 is SGHTA and CDR2 is FQGTGA.